This T cell receptor beta chain emerged from a study of blood T cell repertoires in COVID-19. Original processing notes: Counts of nucleated cells, estimated from reference gene primer amplification, were obtained. Assay used: immunoSEQ multiplex PCR; TCRdb lists only in-frame clones, some missing. V, J and clone size were drawn from that table, and D and trimming were deduced from the DNA. Here the sample spans more than 45,000 clones, less than 90% being singletons. Material: peripheral blood. The origin of this receptor is a human donor in a cohort sampled during active COVID-19.

The CDR3 nucleotides read TGCGCCAGCACCCAACAGGGGTCAGATACGCAGTATTTT. This translates into CASTQQGSDTQYF. The V call is TRBV5-1, the J call TRBJ2-3; TRBD1 matches at 7 bases. The CDR3 length is 13 residues. The V gene's germline CDR1 is SGHRS and CDR2 YFSETQ. The junction had 5 bases not matched to a gene; V was cut back by 6 bases and J by 4 bases.